The source of this T cell receptor beta chain is a study of cytomegalovirus exposure and HLA in healthy donors. The CDR3 sequence is 15 residues long. The germline V gene has CDR1 MDHEN and CDR2 SYDVKM. In regard to this clone: Its antigen is undetermined. A read error may produce the germline difference seen at one junction end.

Study-wide results and limits: Later analysis revealed greater clonal expansion in HLA-associated TCR beta chains than in equally common others. CMV serostatus was the only recorded immune exposure for donors.

It was with 60 Vbeta and 13 Jbeta primers that the PCR ran. The data were produced by immunoSEQ multiplex PCR, yet TCRdb's version contains in-frame clones alone and is incomplete. The sample carries 200,000 to 250,000 clones, 80% to 85% recorded once. At sampling all donors were nominally healthy, likely with unrecorded immune exposures. This sequence originates from an older woman in good health and CMV-seropositive. The genes are TRBV28 and TRBJ2-7, with 7 bases fitting TRBD1. The sample was PBMCs. The CDR3 DNA sequence: TGTGCCAGCAGCCCAATTACAGGGGCCCTCAGGGACGAGGTCTTC. Amino acid sequence: CASSPITGALRDEVF.